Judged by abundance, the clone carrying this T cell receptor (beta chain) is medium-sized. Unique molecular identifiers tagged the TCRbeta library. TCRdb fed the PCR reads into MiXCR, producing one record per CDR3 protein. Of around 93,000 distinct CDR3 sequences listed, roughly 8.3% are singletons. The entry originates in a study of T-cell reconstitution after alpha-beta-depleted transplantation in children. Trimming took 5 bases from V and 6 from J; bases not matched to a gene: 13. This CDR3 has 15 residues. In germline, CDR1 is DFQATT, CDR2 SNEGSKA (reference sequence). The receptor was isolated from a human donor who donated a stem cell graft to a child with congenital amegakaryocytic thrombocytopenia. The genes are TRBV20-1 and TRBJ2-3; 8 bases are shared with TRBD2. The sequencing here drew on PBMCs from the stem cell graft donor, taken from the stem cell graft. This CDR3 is CSAEGLAGSPDTQYF. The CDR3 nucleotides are TGCAGTGCTGAAGGACTAGCTGGGTCCCCTGATACGCAGTATTTT.